These T cell receptor beta chains were read from a single sample in a study of shared T cell receptors in the human thymus. TCRdb's copy holds only in-frame clones and misses some; the assay was immunoSEQ multiplex PCR. Of roughly 700,000 clones listed, roughly 90% were seen once; the top ten hold about 0.01%. The sample was also reused in another study, on human thymus T cells.

The source material was thymocytes. The receptors were sampled from a boy less than two years old with a congenital heart defect. The CDR3 runs from the conserved cysteine through the conserved F or W. The D gene is left open where the match is weak. Clone size, where shown, is once, few, many, or a class for clones that have expanded.

TRBJ1-2 TRBV5-1 NA NA CASSLGSEAIGGYTF TGCGCCAGCAGCTTGGGGTCGGAGGCGATTGGTGGCTACACCTTC
TRBJ2-7 TRBV6-1 few NA CASSEEQGWVGGWTYEQYF TGTGCCAGCAGTGAGGAACAGGGTTGGGTAGGGGGTTGGACCTACGAGCAGTACTTC
TRBJ2-2 TRBV7-9 NA NA CASSFQGLSTGELFF TGTGCCAGCAGCTTTCAGGGTTTGAGCACCGGGGAGCTGTTTTTT
TRBJ1-3 TRBV19 NA NA CASSPRGGPISGNTIYF TGTGCCAGTAGTCCTCGAGGGGGTCCTATCTCTGGAAACACCATATATTTT
TRBJ2-7 TRBV27 NA TRBD1 CASSSHDRVMGNEQYF TGTGCCAGCAGTTCCCACGACAGGGTCATGGGAAACGAGCAGTACTTC
TRBJ2-7 TRBV20-1 NA NA CSCGTVYEQYF TGCAGCTGTGGGACTGTATACGAGCAGTACTTC
TRBJ2-2 TRBV30 NA NA CAEEESNTGELFF TGTGCCGAGGAAGAATCGAACACCGGGGAGCTGTTTTTT
TRBJ1-1 TRBV25-1 NA TRBD1 CASGYPGQGDTEAFF TGTGCCAGCGGTTATCCGGGACAGGGCGACACTGAAGCTTTCTTT
TRBJ2-5 TRBV6-5 NA NA CASSYSNKETQYF TGTGCCAGCAGTTACTCGAACAAGGAGACCCAGTACTTC
TRBJ2-7 TRBV23-1 NA TRBD2 CATISGLAGSEQYF TGCGCCACCATCTCGGGACTAGCGGGAAGCGAGCAGTACTTC
TRBJ2-7 TRBV27 NA TRBD1 CASSLLSQGAYEQYF TGTGCCAGCAGTTTATTGAGCCAGGGGGCCTACGAGCAGTACTTC
TRBJ1-2 TRBV11-2 NA TRBD1 CASSLVTSAGQRGDYTF TGTGCCAGCAGCTTAGTAACTTCCGCGGGACAGAGGGGAGACTACACCTTC
TRBJ2-3 TRBV7-2 NA TRBD2 CASSLGGIAGGPDTQYF TGTGCCAGCAGCTTAGGCGGCATTGCGGGAGGGCCAGATACGCAGTATTTT
TRBJ1-2 TRBV11-2 NA TRBD1 CASSFDRAGGDYTF TGTGCCAGCAGCTTCGACAGGGCGGGTGGTGACTACACCTTC
TRBJ1-2 TRBV10-1 NA TRBD1 CAGGTGSGYTF TGCGCCGGAGGGACAGGGAGCGGCTACACCTTC
TRBJ2-7 TRBV12-5 few TRBD2 CASGLNLAGGPQEQYF TGTGCTAGTGGTTTGAATCTAGCGGGAGGGCCCCAGGAGCAGTACTTC
TRBJ2-3 TRBV7-6 NA NA CASERVTDTQYF TGTGCCAGCGAGCGGGTTACAGATACGCAGTATTTT
TRBJ2-1 TRBV6-5 NA NA CASSWRRGHEQFF TGTGCCAGCAGTTGGCGTCGCGGGCACGAGCAGTTCTTC
TRBJ2-5 TRBV4-1 NA NA CASSQVRSAWETQYF TGCGCCAGCAGCCAAGTGCGGTCCGCGTGGGAGACCCAGTACTTC
TRBJ2-5 TRBV5-4 NA NA CASRPPGLGELSQETQYF TGTGCCAGCAGACCCCCGGGACTCGGCGAGCTGAGCCAAGAGACCCAGTACTTC
TRBJ1-1 TRBV6-5 NA NA CASSYLTGTEAFF TGTGCCAGCAGTTACCTTACAGGTACTGAAGCTTTCTTT
TRBJ1-2 TRBV15 NA TRBD1 CATSRERGLYGYTF TGTGCCACCAGCAGAGAAAGGGGGCTCTATGGCTACACCTTC
TRBJ2-7 TRBV11-2 NA NA CASSSAGGSYEQYF TGTGCCAGCAGCTCAGCCGGAGGGTCCTACGAGCAGTACTTC
TRBJ2-2 TRBV19 NA TRBD2 CASSESRSDGGNSNTGELFF TGTGCCAGTAGTGAAAGCCGATCGGACGGGGGGAACTCGAACACCGGGGAGCTGTTTTTT
TRBJ2-7 TRBV7-3 NA NA CASSLEGEVGRYEQYF TGTGCCAGCAGCCTAGAAGGGGAAGTTGGCCGCTACGAGCAGTACTTC
TRBJ2-2 TRBV18 NA TRBD2 CASSPFLAGNTGELFF TGTGCCAGCTCACCATTCCTAGCGGGAAACACCGGGGAGCTGTTTTTT
TRBJ2-5 TRBV30 NA NA CAWSRQQETQYF TGTGCCTGGAGTCGACAGCAAGAGACCCAGTACTTC
TRBJ2-3 TRBV9 NA NA CASTPPSARTDTQYF TGTGCCAGCACCCCCCCCAGCGCACGCACAGATACGCAGTATTTT
TRBJ2-5 TRBV11-1 NA NA CASSLGSRSYHQETQYF TGTGCCAGCAGCTTAGGTAGCAGAAGCTACCACCAAGAGACCCAGTACTTC
TRBJ2-7 TRBV14 NA TRBD1 CASSQAWTGIGYEQYF TGTGCCAGCAGCCAAGCGTGGACAGGGATTGGCTACGAGCAGTACTTC
TRBJ2-7 TRBV5-4 NA TRBD1 CASSSSTGTGLVSYEQYF TGTGCCAGCAGCTCTTCGACCGGGACAGGGCTTGTCTCCTACGAGCAGTACTTC
TRBJ2-1 TRBV12-5 NA NA CASSGQHYNEQFF TGTGCTAGTAGTGGGCAACACTACAATGAGCAGTTCTTC
TRBJ2-5 TRBV5-8 NA TRBD1 CASSPRTGGETQYF TGTGCCAGCAGCCCCCGGACAGGGGGAGAGACCCAGTACTTC
TRBJ2-3 TRBV5-8 once NA CASSPRAPRTDTQYF TGTGCCAGCAGCCCGAGGGCCCCAAGAACAGATACGCAGTATTTT
TRBJ2-1 TRBV15 once TRBD2 CATSRGPSGRLYEQFF TGTGCCACCAGCAGAGGCCCTAGCGGGAGATTGTATGAGCAGTTCTTC